This TCR beta chain was sequenced in a study of post-analysis software for immune sequencing data. Study conclusions and caveats: Five or six TRBV segments, TRBV5-6, TRBV5-1 and TRBV20-1 among them, were found more frequent in patients than controls.

The CDR3 extends over 17 amino acids. Trimming pared 1 base from V and 2 bases from J, leaving 18 bases between. Per the germline V gene, CDR1 is SGHVS and CDR2 is FQNEAQ. On this clonotype: Its antigen is not identified.

Researchers reported that TCR beta cDNA libraries carried unique molecular identifiers. TCRdb processed the PCR reads anew with MiXCR; each CDR3 protein has one entry. Of about 620,000 distinct CDR3 sequences listed, roughly 45% are singletons. This TCR came from a girl aged 5 to 17 with multiple sclerosis. Sequenced input: blood. This chain links TRBV7-8 with TRBJ2-7; the D call may be TRBD1 or TRBD2 (5 bases each). The CDR3 region has the DNA TGTGCCAGCAGCTTAGTTAGATTGGGGGACCTCACCTACGAGCAGTACTTC. Its translation is CASSLVRLGDLTYEQYF.